The present entry profiles one T cell receptor (beta chain) with its context. Its target is not known. The assay was immunoSEQ multiplex PCR, and TCRdb's table has in-frame clones only and misses some. The sample shows about 1.5 million clones, 95% to 99% of them seen only once. The record originates from a study of shared clonotypes between healthy human individuals. Findings and caveats of the study: Generation probability values for non-shared clonotypes were lower than those for clonotypes shared by all four donors.

The CDR3 contains 16 residues. V was trimmed by 1 base and J by 2 bases, leaving 13 bases between them. The germline gives CDR1 SEHNR, CDR2 FQNEAQ (reference sequence). The chain combines TRBV7-9 with TRBJ2-3; the D is unclear. This clonotype originated in a man aged 25-40 years in good health. The specimen was naive CD4+ T cells sorted from blood. Subset noted: CD45RA+ positively selected. The CDR3: CASSLEGSKATDTQYF. In DNA, the CDR3 is TGTGCCAGCAGCTTAGAGGGCAGTAAGGCCACAGATACGCAGTATTTT.